This TCR beta chain was sequenced in a study of blood T cell repertoires in COVID-19. TCRdb's copy holds only in-frame clones and misses some; the assay was immunoSEQ multiplex PCR. The sample lists under 300,000 clones, roughly 89% occurring once. This CDR3 region has 17 residues. Germline V gene data show CDR1 as MGHRA and CDR2 as YSYEKL. After removal of 0 bases from V and 4 bases from J, the junction contained 9 bases not matched to a gene. The material sequenced was peripheral blood. J is TRBJ2-7 and V is TRBV4-1, with 10 positions matching TRBD2. This receptor was obtained from a woman between 40 and 50 years old who had recovered from COVID-19. The CDR3 DNA follows: TGCGCCAGCAGCCAAGAATTCCTGAGCGGGGGGGAATACGAGCAGTACTTC. It is translated as CASSQEFLSGGEYEQYF.